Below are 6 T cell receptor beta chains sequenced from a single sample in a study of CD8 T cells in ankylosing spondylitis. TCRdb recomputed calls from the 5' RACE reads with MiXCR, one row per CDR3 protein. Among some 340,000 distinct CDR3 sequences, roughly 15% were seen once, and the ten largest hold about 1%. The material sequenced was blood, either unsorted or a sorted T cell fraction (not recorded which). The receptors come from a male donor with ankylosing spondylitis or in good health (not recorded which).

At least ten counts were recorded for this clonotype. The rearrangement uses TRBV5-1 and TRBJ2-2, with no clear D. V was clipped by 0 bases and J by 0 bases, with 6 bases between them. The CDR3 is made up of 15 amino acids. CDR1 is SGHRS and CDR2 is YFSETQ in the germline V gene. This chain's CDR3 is CASSLGHSNTGELFF. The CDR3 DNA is TGCGCCAGCAGCTTGGGACATTCGAACACCGGGGAGCTGTTTTTT.

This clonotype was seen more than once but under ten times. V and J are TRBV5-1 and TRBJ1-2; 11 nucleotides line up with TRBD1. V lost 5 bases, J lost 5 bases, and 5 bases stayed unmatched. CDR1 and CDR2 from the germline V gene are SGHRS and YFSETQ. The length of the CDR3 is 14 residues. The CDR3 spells CASRAGQGGYGYTF. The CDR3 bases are TGCGCCAGCAGAGCGGGACAGGGGGGGTATGGCTACACCTTC.

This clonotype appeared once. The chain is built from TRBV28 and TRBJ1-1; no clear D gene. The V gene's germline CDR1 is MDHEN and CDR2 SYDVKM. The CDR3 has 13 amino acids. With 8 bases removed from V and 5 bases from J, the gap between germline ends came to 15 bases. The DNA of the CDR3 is TGTGCCAGCGGCCCCGGGGAGGGTACTGAAGCTTTCTTT. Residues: CASGPGEGTEAFF.

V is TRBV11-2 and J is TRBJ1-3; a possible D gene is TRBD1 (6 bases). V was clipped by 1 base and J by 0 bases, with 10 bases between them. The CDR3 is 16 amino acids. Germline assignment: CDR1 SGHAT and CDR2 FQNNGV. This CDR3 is CASSLVPTGSGNTIYF. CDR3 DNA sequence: TGTGCCAGCAGCTTAGTCCCGACAGGCTCTGGAAACACCATATATTTT.

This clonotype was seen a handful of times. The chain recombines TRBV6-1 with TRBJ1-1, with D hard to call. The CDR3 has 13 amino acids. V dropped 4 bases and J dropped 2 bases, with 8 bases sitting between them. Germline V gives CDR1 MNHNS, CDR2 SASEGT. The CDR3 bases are TGTGCCAGCAGTGCTACGGACAACACTGAAGCTTTCTTT. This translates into CASSATDNTEAFF.

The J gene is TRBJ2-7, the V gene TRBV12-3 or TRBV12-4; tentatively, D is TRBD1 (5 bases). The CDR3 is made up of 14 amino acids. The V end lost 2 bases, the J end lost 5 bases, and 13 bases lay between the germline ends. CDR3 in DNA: TGTGCCAGCAGTTTAAGGGGTGGGGTAGACGAGCAGTACTTC. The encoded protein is CASSLRGGVDEQYF.